Each of the 10 T cell receptor beta chains below was sequenced from the same sample in a study of OX40 agonist ivuxolimab in advanced cancers. Data came from immunoSEQ multiplex PCR; TCRdb stores just in-frame clones and leaves some out. The table lists some 90,000 clones, around 87% of them singletons. Sequenced material: CD4+ or CD8+ T cells sorted from blood, taken in a trial of the OX40 agonist ivuxolimab. Every receptor here comes from an adult with an advanced solid tumor such as melanoma, head and neck, liver or kidney cancer.

DNA for the CDR3: TGCAGCGTTCAACGACAGTCACAAGAGACCCAGTACTTC. As protein: CSVQRQSQETQYF. The chain carries TRBV29-1 and TRBJ2-5; D might be TRBD1 (5 bases). This CDR3 comprises 13 residues. The germline gives CDR1 SQVTM, CDR2 ANQGSEA. The V end was cut by 5 bases, the J end by 2 bases, with 12 bases between. The entire variable domain, with the rest obtained from reference TRBV29-1 and TRBJ2-5, is as follows: SAVISQKPSRDICQRGTSLTIQCQVDSQVTMMFWYRQQPGQSLTLIATANQGSEATYESGFVIDKFPISRPNLTFSTLTVSNMSPEDSSIYLCSVQRQSQETQYFGPGTRLLVL.

V gene TRBV2 combines with J gene TRBJ1-5, with D unclear. The CDR3 spans 14 residues. Germline CDR1 SNHLY, CDR2 FYNNEI. V was trimmed by 7 bases and J by 3 bases, leaving 13 bases between them. The CDR3 bases are TGTGCCAGCACCCCGGACGGACCCAATCAGCCCCAGCATTTT. Encoded protein: CASTPDGPNQPQHF. Complete variable domain (other parts from reference TRBV2 and TRBJ1-5): EPEVTQTPSHQVTQMGQEVILRCVPISNHLYFYWYRQILGQKVEFLVSFYNNEISEKSEIFDDQFSVERPDGSNFTLKIRSTKLEDSAMYFCASTPDGPNQPQHFGDGTRLSIL.

The V gene is TRBV5-1, the J gene TRBJ2-1; no firm D call. CDR1 and CDR2 from the germline V gene are SGHRS and YFSETQ. This CDR3 spans 15 amino acids. V was clipped by 4 bases and J by 5 bases, with 16 bases between them. The CDR3 loop is CASSPPLSANNEQFF. The CDR3 DNA sequence: TGCGCCAGCAGCCCGCCGTTATCAGCGAACAATGAGCAGTTCTTC. The variable domain in full, with the rest retrieved from reference TRBV5-1 and TRBJ2-1, is KAGVTQTPRYLIKTRGQQVTLSCSPISGHRSVSWYQQTPGQGLQFLFEYFSETQRNKGNFPGRFSGRQFSNSRSEMNVSTLELGDSALYLCASSPPLSANNEQFFGPGTRLTVL.

This clone was seen only once. V is TRBV10-3 and J is TRBJ2-2; TRBD2 agrees at 9 bases. The CDR3 loop spans 15 amino acids. J was trimmed by 4 bases and V by 0 bases; bases with no gene match: 0. CDR1 and CDR2 from the germline V gene are ENHRY and SYGVKD. The CDR3 loop reads CAISESSGSTGELFF. In DNA form, the CDR3 reads TGTGCCATCAGTGAGTCTAGCGGGAGCACCGGGGAGCTGTTTTTT.

The chain combines TRBV27 with TRBJ2-1; 12 nucleotides line up with TRBD2. Per germline, CDR1 MNHEY and CDR2 SMNVEV (reference sequence). With V trimmed by 1 base and J by 9 bases, 7 bases remained unmatched. The CDR3 spans 16 residues. DNA for the CDR3: TGTGCCAGCAGTTTATGGACTAGCGGGAAGGGCGGTGAGCAGTTCTTC. Protein sequence: CASSLWTSGKGGEQFF.

V and J are TRBV7-8 and TRBJ2-5; 8 positions match TRBD2. This CDR3 comprises 15 residues. V dropped 1 base and J dropped 4; count of bases not matched to a gene: 5. Per germline, CDR1 SGHVS and CDR2 FQNEAQ. The CDR3 coding sequence is TGTGCCAGCAGCTTAGTTACGGGAGGGGGAGAGACCCAGTACTTC. Its translation is CASSLVTGGGETQYF.

On this clone itself: The junction shows a germline mismatch at one end, possibly a read error. Within the sample, other DNA sequences also encode this same CDR3. The rearrangement uses TRBV11-2 and TRBJ2-3; D is possibly TRBD2 (5 bases). CDR1 is SGHAT, CDR2 FQNNGV, per germline. The CDR3 consists of 14 residues. The CDR3 region has the DNA TGTGCCAGCAGCTTAGGCTCTAGCACAGATACACAGTATTTT. It yields the protein CASSLGSSTDTQYF.

The chain combines TRBV5-4 with TRBJ2-5; 16 positions match TRBD2. Germline values: CDR1 SGHNT, CDR2 YYREEE (reference sequence). J lost 5 bases, V lost 3 bases, and 1 base had no gene match. CDR3 length: 15 residues. The CDR3 DNA sequence: TGTGCCAGCAGCTCGGGACTAGCGGGAGGGGAGACCCAGTACTTC. The encoded protein is CASSSGLAGGETQYF.

This chain joins TRBV6-6 and TRBJ1-2, with D hard to call. From germline, CDR1 is MNHNY and CDR2 SVGAGI (reference sequence). This CDR3 is built from 13 residues. V was shortened by 6 bases and J by 4 bases, with 12 bases between the two germline ends. The CDR3 DNA reads TGTGCCAGCAGGCCCACTGGTGGCTATGGCTACACCTTC. This sequence encodes CASRPTGGYGYTF.

This sequence joins TRBV28 and TRBJ1-1; a possible D gene is TRBD1 (6 bases). Germline assignment: CDR1 MDHEN and CDR2 SYDVKM. This CDR3 region has 19 residues. The V and J ends lost 1 base and 0 bases respectively, with 21 bases between them. For the CDR3, the DNA is TGTGCCAGCAGTTTATATTTTAAGGAGCGTCAGGGGATGAACACTGAAGCTTTCTTT. Amino acids: CASSLYFKERQGMNTEAFF.